These 14 T cell receptor beta chains share one sample of origin, sequenced in a study of blood T cell repertoires in COVID-19 (TCRdb year 2020). The library was generated by the immunoSEQ multiplex PCR assay. Entries here come from immuneACCESS through TCRdb and include only in-frame sequences with V and J called. Some clones fail to appear in such tables; in the studies checked, an unresolved V gene covers under half of the shortfall, and the cause of the remainder is unknown. This sample lists about 120,000 clones; around four fifths were detected once. About 8% of the sample is held by the ten biggest clonotypes. Sequencing was performed on peripheral blood. Receptors were obtained from a man aged 70-80 years with active or convalescent COVID-19.

The chain is built from TRBV2 and TRBJ2-1, with D perhaps matching TRBD1 (6 bases). The CDR3 is 14 residues long. The germline V and J ends were trimmed by 7 bases and 2 bases, with 12 bases remaining between them. Germline V gene sequence: CDR1 SNHLY, CDR2 FYNNEI. The CDR3 loop reads CASTGDQTYNEQFF. CDR3 sequence (DNA): TGTGCCAGCACAGGGGACCAAACCTACAATGAGCAGTTCTTC.

The chain combines TRBV18 with TRBJ1-2, with D perhaps TRBD1 (6 bases). The CDR3 covers 15 residues. CDR1 and CDR2 from the germline V gene are KGHSH and LQKENI. V was clipped by 4 bases and J by 2 bases, with 14 bases between them. CDR3 sequence reads: CASSLDRRPNYGYTF. CDR3 DNA sequence: TGTGCCAGCTCACTCGACAGGAGACCCAACTATGGCTACACCTTC.

The chain is built from TRBV27 and TRBJ1-2; a weak D match, TRBD1 (5 bases). Trimming took off 6 bases at V and 2 bases at J, with 13 bases between the two ends. The CDR3 covers 14 residues. CDR1 is MNHEY and CDR2 is SMNVEV in the germline V gene (reference sequence). The CDR3 here is CASRRSGGNYGYTF. In DNA, the CDR3 is TGTGCCAGCAGGCGATCGGGGGGGAACTATGGCTACACCTTC.

The chain employs TRBV7-8 and TRBJ1-6, with D tentatively TRBD1 (6 bases). Trimming left V 4 bases short and J 7 bases short, with 11 bases between. The germline CDR1 and CDR2 sequences are SGHVS and FQNEAQ. This CDR3 comprises 14 residues. This CDR3 is CASSSGQPNSPLHF. The CDR3 DNA is TGTGCCAGCAGCTCAGGACAGCCGAATTCACCCCTCCACTTT.

The chain employs TRBV7-2 and TRBJ1-4; D is unclear. CDR3 length: 15 amino acids. The germline gives CDR1 SGHTA, CDR2 FQGNSA. Trimming pared 1 base from V and 4 bases from J, leaving 10 bases between. The CDR3: CASSLGPPSNEKLFF. CDR3 coding DNA: TGTGCCAGCAGCTTAGGTCCCCCCAGTAATGAAAAACTGTTTTTT.

This chain joins TRBV5-4 and TRBJ2-2, with 9 bases identical to TRBD1. The CDR3 length is 15 residues. Germline lookup yields CDR1 SGHNT and CDR2 YYREEE (reference sequence). The V and J ends lost 4 bases and 8 bases, in that order; junction bases with no gene match: 9. The DNA of the CDR3 is TGTGCCAGCAGCCGACAGGGGGTCTCTAGGGGGGAGCTGTTTTTT. Protein: CASSRQGVSRGELFF.

The chain carries TRBV11-2 and TRBJ2-5; TRBD1 matches 9 bases. In germline, CDR1 is SGHAT, CDR2 FQNNGV. CDR3 size: 15 residues. Trimming at V came to 0 bases and at J to 5 bases, leaving 4 bases not matched to a gene. This chain's CDR3 is CASSLDGQGLETQYF. The CDR3 DNA reads TGTGCCAGCAGCTTAGACGGACAGGGGTTGGAGACCCAGTACTTC.

This rearrangement joins TRBV5-1 to TRBJ2-1, with TRBD2 matching 16 bases. V shed 3 bases and J 9 bases; nucleotides not matched to a gene: 12. Germline V gives CDR1 SGHRS, CDR2 YFSETQ. The CDR3 sequence is 18 residues long. The chain's CDR3 is CASSSGTGTSGRAVEQFF. The CDR3 DNA follows: TGCGCCAGCAGCTCCGGGACAGGGACTAGCGGGAGGGCCGTTGAGCAGTTCTTC.

This rearrangement joins TRBV5-6 to TRBJ2-5, with a tentative D call TRBD2 (5 bases). Germline lookup yields CDR1 SGHDT and CDR2 YYEEEE. The CDR3 length is 12 residues. V lost 1 base and J 9 bases, leaving 10 bases between the germline ends. The CDR3 region has the DNA TGTGCCAGCAGCTTGTTTGGGAGTCCCCAGTACTTC. Translation: CASSLFGSPQYF.

The gene calls are TRBV13 and TRBJ2-1, with a weak D call TRBD2 (5 bases). Trimming pared 4 bases from V and 8 bases from J, leaving 12 bases between. The CDR3 contains 13 residues. Germline-derived CDR1 and CDR2 are PRHDT and FYEKMQ (reference sequence). Here the CDR3 reads CASSYPPLDEQFF. The CDR3 DNA is TGTGCCAGCAGCTACCCCCCACTAGATGAGCAGTTCTTC.

The count of this clone is one. CDR3 loop: CASSLWSGSNTGELFF. CDR3 coding DNA: TGTGCCAGCAGCTTATGGTCGGGGTCGAACACCGGGGAGCTGTTTTTT. This chain connects TRBV7-3 to TRBJ2-2; the D gene is possibly TRBD2 (5 bases). V was cut by 2 bases and J by 0 bases, with 10 bases left in between. CDR3 size: 16 residues. Germline CDR1 and CDR2: SGHTA and FQGTGA.

V usage is TRBV10-1 and J usage is TRBJ2-1; 15 bases are shared with TRBD2. Germline V gives CDR1 WNHNN, CDR2 SYGVQD (reference sequence). With 3 bases clipped from V and 4 bases from J, the junction kept 4 bases outside the gene matches. The CDR3 extends over 17 amino acids. The CDR3 DNA sequence: TGCGCCAGCAGTGACCCTGGGACTAGCGGGGGGTACAATGAGCAGTTCTTC. The encoded protein is CASSDPGTSGGYNEQFF.

V and J are TRBV13 and TRBJ2-7; TRBD2 might be the D (6 bases). V lost 0 bases and J 3 bases, leaving 15 bases between the germline ends. The CDR3 runs to 16 residues. Germline assignment: CDR1 PRHDT and CDR2 FYEKMQ (reference sequence). This chain's CDR3 is CASSLGFPGAIYEQYF. The CDR3 coding sequence is TGTGCCAGCAGCTTAGGCTTTCCGGGAGCGATCTACGAGCAGTACTTC.

CDR3 protein: CASSSLRRSGANVLTF. The CDR3 DNA sequence: TGCGCCAGCAGTTCCCTACGGCGGTCTGGGGCCAACGTCCTGACTTTC. V and J are TRBV5-1 and TRBJ2-6; D remains unclear. V was shortened by 5 bases and J by 1 base, with 13 bases between the two germline ends. Germline V gives CDR1 SGHRS, CDR2 YFSETQ. The CDR3 spans 16 residues.